This TCR beta chain was observed in a study of identical twins. The V gene's germline CDR1 is SQVTM and CDR2 ANQGSEA. CDR3 length: 13 amino acids. V lost 7 bases to trimming and J lost 3 bases, with 16 bases between them. TCRdb reprocessed the 5' RACE reads with MiXCR, giving one entry per CDR3 protein. The sample records a few hundred thousand distinct CDR3 sequences, roughly 13% being singletons. This clonotype has just a few counts. This sample was shared with a second study, whose subject was yellow fever vaccine responses in identical twins.

V and J are TRBV29-1 and TRBJ2-7; D is perhaps TRBD1 or TRBD2 (5 bases each). The specimen sequenced was memory (CD45RO+) T cells sorted from blood. The TCR comes from a woman aged 18 to 35 in good health. Here the CDR3 reads CSAARGEGYEQYF. The CDR3 DNA reads as TGCAGCGCCGCCCGGGGCGAGGGCTACGAGCAGTACTTC.